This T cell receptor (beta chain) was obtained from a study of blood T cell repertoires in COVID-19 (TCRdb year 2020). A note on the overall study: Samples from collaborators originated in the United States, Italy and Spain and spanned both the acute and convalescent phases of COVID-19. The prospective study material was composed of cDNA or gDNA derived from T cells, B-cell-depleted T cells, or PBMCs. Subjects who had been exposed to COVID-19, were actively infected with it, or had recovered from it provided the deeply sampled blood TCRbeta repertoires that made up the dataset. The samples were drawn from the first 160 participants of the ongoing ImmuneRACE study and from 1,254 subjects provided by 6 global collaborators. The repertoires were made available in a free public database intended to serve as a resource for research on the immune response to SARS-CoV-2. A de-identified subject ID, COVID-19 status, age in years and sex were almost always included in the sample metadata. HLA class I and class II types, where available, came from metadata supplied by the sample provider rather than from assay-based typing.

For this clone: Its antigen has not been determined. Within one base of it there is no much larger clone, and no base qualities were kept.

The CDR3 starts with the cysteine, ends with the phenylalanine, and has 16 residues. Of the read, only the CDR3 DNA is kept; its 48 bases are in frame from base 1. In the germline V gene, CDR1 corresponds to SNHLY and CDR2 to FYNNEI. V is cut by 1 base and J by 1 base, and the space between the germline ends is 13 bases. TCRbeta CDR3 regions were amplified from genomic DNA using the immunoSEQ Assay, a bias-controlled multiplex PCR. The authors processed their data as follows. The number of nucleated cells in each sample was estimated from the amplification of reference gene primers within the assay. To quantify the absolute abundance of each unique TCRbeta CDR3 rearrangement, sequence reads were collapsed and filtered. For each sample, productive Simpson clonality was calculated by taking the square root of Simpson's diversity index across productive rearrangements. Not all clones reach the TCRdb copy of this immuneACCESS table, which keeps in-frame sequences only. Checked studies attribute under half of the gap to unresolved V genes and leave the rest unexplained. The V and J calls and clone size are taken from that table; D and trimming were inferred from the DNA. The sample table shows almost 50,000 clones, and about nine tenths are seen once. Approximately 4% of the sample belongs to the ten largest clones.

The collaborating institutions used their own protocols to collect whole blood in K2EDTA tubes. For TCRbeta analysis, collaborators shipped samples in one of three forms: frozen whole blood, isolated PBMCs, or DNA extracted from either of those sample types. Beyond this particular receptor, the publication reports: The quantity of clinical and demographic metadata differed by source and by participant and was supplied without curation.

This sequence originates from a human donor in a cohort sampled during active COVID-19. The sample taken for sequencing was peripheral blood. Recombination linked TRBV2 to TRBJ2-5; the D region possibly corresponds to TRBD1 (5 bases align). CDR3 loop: CASSEGIPRGQETQYF. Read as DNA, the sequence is TGTGCCAGCAGTGAAGGGATACCTAGGGGCCAAGAGACCCAGTACTTC.